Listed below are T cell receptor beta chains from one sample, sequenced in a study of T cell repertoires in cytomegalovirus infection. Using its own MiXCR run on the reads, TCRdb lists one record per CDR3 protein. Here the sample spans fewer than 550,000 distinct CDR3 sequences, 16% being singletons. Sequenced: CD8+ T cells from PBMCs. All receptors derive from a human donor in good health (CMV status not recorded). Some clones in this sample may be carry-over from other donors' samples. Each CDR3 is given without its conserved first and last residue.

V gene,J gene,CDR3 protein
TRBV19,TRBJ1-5,ASSIGDRVHQPQH
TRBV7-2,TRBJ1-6,ASSPRETGNSPLH
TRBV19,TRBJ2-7,ASSMGLAGLNEQY
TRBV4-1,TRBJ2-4,ASSQLLDLLAKNIQY
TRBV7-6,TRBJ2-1,ASSLGAGGSEQF
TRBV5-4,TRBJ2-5,ASSFGQEQETQY
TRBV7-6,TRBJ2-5,ACRYRELAQETQY
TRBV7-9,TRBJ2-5,ASSSTSYQETQY
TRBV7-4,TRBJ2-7,ASSLTGVLSYEQY
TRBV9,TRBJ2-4,ASSVGGKNIQY
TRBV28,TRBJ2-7,ASTLGFLPYEQY
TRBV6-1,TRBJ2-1,ASVPGLWALNEQF
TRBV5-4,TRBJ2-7,ASSVGLAGSSYEQY
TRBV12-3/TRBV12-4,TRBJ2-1,ASRTASDRVGNEQF
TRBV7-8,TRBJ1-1,ASSLAGGGGNTEAF
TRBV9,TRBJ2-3,ASSVAPAGAKDTQY
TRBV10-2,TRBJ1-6,ATTTGEVSPLH
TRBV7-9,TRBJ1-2,ASSPKVQGENGYT